Below, 27 T cell receptor beta chains from the same sample are listed, as sequenced in a study of Tregs in tolerant kidney transplant recipients. The table came from immunoSEQ multiplex PCR; TCRdb's copy has only in-frame clones and leaves some out. The table has about 110,000 clones, almost 90% seen once. The sample was CD4+ T cells from blood, taken before the transplant. Receptors originate from a human donor who received a combined kidney and bone marrow transplant.

The V gene is TRBV5-1, the J gene TRBJ2-3; D perhaps matches TRBD1 (5 bases). This CDR3 contains 16 residues. Germline values: CDR1 SGHRS, CDR2 YFSETQ. With 0 bases removed from V and 0 bases from J, the gap between germline ends came to 11 bases. CDR3 in amino acids: CASSLDRGQSTDTQYF. Here the CDR3 DNA reads TGCGCCAGCAGCTTGGATCGCGGACAAAGCACAGATACGCAGTATTTT.

The V gene is TRBV5-6, the J gene TRBJ1-2, with 7 bases matching TRBD1. V lost 6 bases, J lost 6 bases, and 8 bases stayed unmatched. Germline V gene lookup returns CDR1 SGHDT and CDR2 YYEEEE. The CDR3 covers 13 residues. The CDR3 nucleotides are TGTGCCAGCACCTATTTGACAGGGAATGGCTACACCTTC. Its translation is CASTYLTGNGYTF.

Details on this clone: At one end the junction does not follow the germline gene, possibly because of a read error. This chain uses TRBV5-4 with TRBJ2-5; 7 bases are a match to TRBD2. Germline CDR1 is SGHNT and CDR2 is YYREEE (reference sequence). The CDR3 consists of 13 residues. The CDR3 coding sequence is TGTGCCAGCAGTCGGGACTACCAAGGGACCCAGTACTTC. It translates to CASSRDYQGTQYF.

The chain is built from TRBV5-1 and TRBJ1-1; 7 bases align to TRBD1. V lost 4 bases to trimming and J lost 4 bases; unmatched junction nucleotides: 16. Germline CDR1 reads SGHRS; CDR2 reads YFSETQ. This CDR3 comprises 17 residues. CDR3 in amino acids: CASSIAGGVGLGTEAFF. The CDR3 nucleotides are TGCGCCAGCAGCATAGCAGGGGGAGTCGGTTTGGGCACTGAAGCTTTCTTT.

This clone appeared a single time. The chain employs TRBV28 and TRBJ1-2; D ambiguous. V lost 1 base and J 3 bases, leaving 9 bases between the germline ends. This CDR3 has 14 residues. Germline assignment: CDR1 MDHEN and CDR2 SYDVKM. The CDR3 DNA is TGTGCCAGCAGTTTATTGAGGGTTGACTATGGCTACACCTTC. This codes for CASSLLRVDYGYTF.

The gene calls are TRBV15 and TRBJ2-7; D possibly corresponds to TRBD1 (5 bases). CDR3 length equals 15 residues. CDR1 and CDR2 (germline): LNHNV, YYDKDF (reference sequence). V lost 0 bases and J 4 bases, leaving 13 bases between the germline ends. The CDR3 sequence: CATSRDLGSGYEQYF. The CDR3 bases are TGTGCCACCAGCAGAGATCTAGGGTCAGGGTACGAGCAGTACTTC.

The chain links TRBV9 to TRBJ1-5, with TRBD1 identical over 7 bases. Germline V CDR1 and CDR2: SGDLS, YYNGEE. The CDR3 contains 15 residues. V shed 3 bases, J shed 9 bases, and the junction held 12 bases outside the gene matches. In DNA form, the CDR3 reads TGTGCCAGCAGCGCGCAAGGGGGCCCCACATCGCCCCAGCATTTT. Protein sequence: CASSAQGGPTSPQHF.

This clone has only a few counts. The chain recombines TRBV21-1 with TRBJ2-1; the tabulated D call, TRBD1, remains unverified against the DNA. TRBV21-1 corresponds to a pseudogene. The CDR3 spans 15 residues. This chain's CDR3 is CASSPQTGSCNEQFF. The CDR3 DNA reads as TGTGCCAGCAGCCCCCAAACAGGGTCTTGCAATGAGCAGTTCTTC.

V usage is TRBV11-3 and J usage is TRBJ2-1; 10 bases map to TRBD1. After removal of 5 bases from V and 8 bases from J, the junction contained 6 bases not matched to a gene. CDR1 and CDR2 (germline): SGHNT, YENEEA. This CDR3 region has 14 residues. In DNA, the CDR3 is TGTGCCAGCAGCACCGGACAGGGGGAGGATGAGCAGTTCTTC. This encodes CASSTGQGEDEQFF.

The genes are TRBV7-9 and TRBJ2-7; 10 nucleotides line up with TRBD1. The CDR3 totals 14 residues. Germline assignment: CDR1 SEHNR and CDR2 FQNEAQ (reference sequence). After removal of 4 bases from V and 3 bases from J, the junction contained 3 bases not matched to a gene. CDR3 coding DNA: TGTGCCAGCAGCTCTCGGACAGGGGGCTACGAGCAGTACTTC. Protein sequence: CASSSRTGGYEQYF.

The chain combines TRBV14 with TRBJ2-2, with TRBD2 matching 10 bases. The trim removed 4 bases at V and 4 bases at J, leaving 12 bases unmatched. The length of the CDR3 is 18 residues. In germline, CDR1 is SGHDN, CDR2 FVKESK. This chain's CDR3 is CASSLRGGLAEITGELFF. DNA of the CDR3: TGTGCCAGCAGCCTCCGGGGCGGACTAGCGGAGATCACCGGGGAGCTGTTTTTT.

The V gene is TRBV5-6, the J gene TRBJ1-1; possibly TRBD1 for D (5 bases). Between the trimmed V and J ends, which lost 0 bases and 0 bases, there was a span of 12 bases. The CDR3 extends over 16 amino acids. CDR1 and CDR2 (germline): SGHDT, YYEEEE. The CDR3 nucleotides are TGTGCCAGCAGCTTGGGTAGGGGTCTGGTGAACACTGAAGCTTTCTTT. As protein: CASSLGRGLVNTEAFF.

This chain uses TRBV27 with TRBJ1-4; D may be TRBD1 (5 bases). This CDR3 is built from 14 residues. Germline CDR1 MNHEY, CDR2 SMNVEV (reference sequence). The V gene lost 3 bases and the J gene lost 8 bases, with 13 bases spanning the gap. The CDR3 protein is CASSFMGLREKLFF. The CDR3, as DNA: TGTGCCAGCAGTTTCATGGGGCTGAGGGAAAAACTGTTTTTT.

V is TRBV28 and J is TRBJ2-1; no definite D call. The CDR3 covers 11 residues. The V and J ends lost 3 bases and 11 bases respectively, with 8 bases between them. The germline CDR1 and CDR2 sequences are MDHEN and SYDVKM. In DNA, the CDR3 is TGTGCCAGCAGTTTGTATCTACAGCAGTTCTTC. This codes for CASSLYLQQFF.

The V call is TRBV6-1, the J call TRBJ1-5; possibly TRBD1 for D (5 bases). The CDR3 has 18 amino acids. CDR1 is MNHNS, CDR2 SASEGT, per germline. The V and J ends lost 2 bases and 4 bases respectively, with 21 bases between them. This CDR3 reads CASSERALLGLGNQPQHF. The CDR3, as DNA: TGTGCCAGCAGTGAACGTGCTCTGCTGGGGCTCGGTAATCAGCCCCAGCATTTT.

The chain recombines TRBV5-5 with TRBJ2-5; D is perhaps TRBD2 (6 bases). Germline CDR1 is SGHKS and CDR2 is YYEKEE (reference sequence). The CDR3 is 13 residues long. V lost 5 bases to trimming and J lost 4 bases, with 12 bases between them. CDR3 amino acids: CASRSPGVETQYF. Written as DNA, the CDR3 is TGTGCCAGCAGATCACCGGGAGTAGAGACCCAGTACTTC.

The chain uses TRBV5-4 and TRBJ1-2; D is unclear. Germline V CDR1 and CDR2: SGHNT, YYREEE (reference sequence). The CDR3 has 15 amino acids. Trimming left V 4 bases short and J 0 bases short, with 13 bases between. The CDR3 sequence: CASSPHIGANYGYTF. The CDR3 bases are TGTGCCAGCAGCCCCCACATCGGGGCTAACTATGGCTACACCTTC.

The chain is built from TRBV19 and TRBJ1-5; 7 bases fit TRBD1. Germline V gene lookup returns CDR1 LNHDA and CDR2 SQIVND (reference sequence). The CDR3 has 18 residues. J lost 3 bases, V lost 8 bases, and 19 bases had no gene match. The CDR3 loop reads CASRFGQAKSALNQPQHF. The CDR3 coding sequence is TGTGCCAGTCGATTCGGACAGGCAAAAAGCGCCCTCAATCAGCCCCAGCATTTT.

The chain uses TRBV5-1 and TRBJ1-1; no firm D call. The CDR3 length is 14 residues. Trimming took 2 bases from V and 1 from J, leaving 9 bases between them. Germline assignment: CDR1 SGHRS and CDR2 YFSETQ. Here the CDR3 DNA reads TGCGCCAGCAGCTTATCACTAACGAACACTGAAGCTTTCTTT. This encodes CASSLSLTNTEAFF.

This clone was seen just once. The rearrangement joins TRBV28 to TRBJ2-3, with 12 bases that match TRBD2. Trimming removed 8 bases from V and 7 bases from J; junction bases left unmatched: 1. Germline CDR1 is MDHEN and CDR2 is SYDVKM. This CDR3 spans 12 amino acids. CDR3 bases: TGTGCCAGCGGACTAGCGGGATATACGCAGTATTTT. It codes for CASGLAGYTQYF.

This rearrangement joins TRBV29-1 to TRBJ2-2; 11 nucleotides match TRBD2. This CDR3 has 17 residues. In germline, CDR1 is SQVTM, CDR2 ANQGSEA. The ends lost 0 bases at V and 4 bases at J; junction bases unmatched: 7. CDR3 sequence (DNA): TGCAGCGTTGAAGAGGTAGCGGGGGGGCTTGGCACCGGGGAGCTGTTTTTT. Protein product: CSVEEVAGGLGTGELFF.

This chain joins TRBV6-5 and TRBJ1-2; D remains ambiguous. Trimming took off 11 bases at V and 5 bases at J, with 18 bases between the two ends. The CDR3 runs 13 residues. The germline V gene encodes CDR1 MNHEY and CDR2 SVGAGI. CDR3 sequence: CAAAGRSGYGYTF. The CDR3 nucleotides read TGTGCCGCCGCCGGAAGGTCGGGATATGGCTACACCTTC.

The chain uses TRBV19 and TRBJ2-2, with D maybe TRBD1 (5 bases). CDR1 is LNHDA, CDR2 SQIVND, per germline (reference sequence). The CDR3 contains 16 residues. Trimming shortened V by 4 bases and J by 5 bases, and 17 bases separated the two germline ends. The DNA of the CDR3 is TGTGCCAGTAGTACCCCCTTCGGCGCAGGGACCGGGGAGCTGTTTTTT. As protein: CASSTPFGAGTGELFF. Based on the CDR3 plus reference TRBV19 and TRBJ2-2, the full variable domain is DGGITQSPKYLFRKEGQNVTLSCEQNLNHDAMYWYRQDPGQGLRLIYYSQIVNDFQKGDIAEGYSVSREKKESFPLTVTSAQKNPTAFYLCASSTPFGAGTGELFFGEGSRLTVL.

The V gene is TRBV5-1, the J gene TRBJ2-2; TRBD1 matches 12 bases. Losses at the gene ends were 7 bases for V and 5 bases for J; bases not matched to a gene: 12. Germline V gene lookup returns CDR1 SGHRS and CDR2 YFSETQ. CDR3 size: 17 residues. Written as DNA, the CDR3 is TGCGCCAGCGCCCGGGACAGGGGGCCTGAACGGACCGGGGAGCTGTTTTTT. Translated: CASARDRGPERTGELFF.

This clone was seen a handful of times. The V and J genes are TRBV18 and TRBJ2-7, with 9 bases lining up with TRBD1. The germline V gene encodes CDR1 KGHSH and CDR2 LQKENI. The length of the CDR3 is 16 residues. With V trimmed by 1 base and J by 3 bases, 7 bases remained unmatched. CDR3 amino acids: CASSPLRDREIYEQYF. The CDR3 DNA reads as TGTGCCAGCTCACCACTCCGGGACAGGGAGATCTACGAGCAGTACTTC.

The chain recombines TRBV5-1 with TRBJ2-7, with 11 bases that match TRBD2. J lost 12 bases, V lost 4 bases, and 12 bases had no gene match. Germline V gene sequence: CDR1 SGHRS, CDR2 YFSETQ. CDR3 length: 14 amino acids. CDR3 residues: CASSGSGGAWVSYF. The CDR3 bases are TGCGCCAGCAGCGGTAGCGGGGGGGCCTGGGTTTCGTACTTC.

The J gene is TRBJ2-5, the V gene TRBV14; D unresolved. Germline CDR1 is SGHDN and CDR2 is FVKESK. The CDR3 extends over 13 amino acids. Trimming stripped 0 bases from V and 2 bases from J, with 4 bases between. CDR3 in amino acids: CASSQDFQETQYF. The CDR3 nucleotides are TGTGCCAGCAGCCAAGACTTTCAAGAGACCCAGTACTTC.